The clone carrying this T cell receptor (beta chain) was counted many times. Its antigen is undetermined. The data originate from a study of T cells in Graves' hyperthyroidism and ophthalmopathy. Researchers took RNA transcripts and amplified the TCR beta CDR3 regions from them. The TCR CDR3 was amplified in a first-round RT-PCR using the HTBI primer set. Each CDR3 protein is one row after TCRdb ran MiXCR on the multiplex PCR reads. The sample includes roughly 580,000 distinct CDR3 sequences, approximately 14% of them seen just once. CDR3 size: 16 residues. Trimming stripped 5 bases from V and 7 bases from J, with 18 bases between. CDR1 MNHNS and CDR2 SASEGT come from the germline V gene. PBMCs came from about 10 ml fresh peripheral blood. Study results and limitations: A model of 13 V-J pairs discriminated ophthalmopathy from stable hyperthyroidism.

The TCR originated in a young woman with Graves' hyperthyroidism that later progressed to Graves' ophthalmopathy. V is TRBV6-1 and J is TRBJ1-6, with D hard to call. The material sequenced was blood. The CDR3 region has the DNA TGTGCCAGCAGTAAGGCTTATGGGCGGTTCAATTCACCCCTCCACTTT. Translating gives CASSKAYGRFNSPLHF.